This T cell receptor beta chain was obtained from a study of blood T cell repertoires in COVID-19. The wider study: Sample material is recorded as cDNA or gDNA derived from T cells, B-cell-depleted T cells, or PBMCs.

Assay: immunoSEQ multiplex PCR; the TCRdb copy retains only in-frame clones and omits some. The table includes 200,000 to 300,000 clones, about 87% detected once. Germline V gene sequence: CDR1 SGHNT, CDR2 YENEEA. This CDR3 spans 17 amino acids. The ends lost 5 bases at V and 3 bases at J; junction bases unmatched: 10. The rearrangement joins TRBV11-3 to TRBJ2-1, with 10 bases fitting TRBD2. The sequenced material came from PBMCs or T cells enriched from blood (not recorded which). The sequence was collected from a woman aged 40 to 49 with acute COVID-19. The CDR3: CASSPGLAAGVYNEQFF. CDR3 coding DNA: TGTGCCAGCAGCCCCGGACTAGCGGCAGGTGTCTACAATGAGCAGTTCTTC.